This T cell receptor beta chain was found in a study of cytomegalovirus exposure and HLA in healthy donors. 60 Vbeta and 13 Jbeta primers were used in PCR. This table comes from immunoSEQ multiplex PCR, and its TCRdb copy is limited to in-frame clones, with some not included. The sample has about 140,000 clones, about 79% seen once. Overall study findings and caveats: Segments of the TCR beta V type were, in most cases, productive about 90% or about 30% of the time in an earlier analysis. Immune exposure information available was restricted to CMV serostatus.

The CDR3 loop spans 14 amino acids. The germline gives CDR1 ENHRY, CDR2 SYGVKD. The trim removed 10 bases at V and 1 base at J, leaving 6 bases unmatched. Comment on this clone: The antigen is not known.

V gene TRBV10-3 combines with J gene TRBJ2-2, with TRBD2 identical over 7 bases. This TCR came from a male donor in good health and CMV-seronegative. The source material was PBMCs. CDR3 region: CATSPSGNTGELFF. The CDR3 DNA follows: TGTGCCACGAGTCCTAGCGGGAACACCGGGGAGCTGTTTTTT.